The clone carrying this TCR beta chain came up a few times. TCRdb reanalysed the 5' RACE reads using MiXCR and keeps one entry per CDR3 protein. The data show about 720,000 distinct CDR3 sequences, 15% to 20% seen once. The V end lost 3 bases, the J end lost 1 base, and 7 bases lay between the germline ends. CDR3 size: 13 residues. From germline, CDR1 is SGHRS and CDR2 YFSETQ. This specimen belongs to a study of identical twins. The same data also went into a second study, on T cells expressing NK-cell markers. Per that study: Sorted CD3+CD56+NKG2C+, CD3+CD56+NKG2C- and CD3+CD56-NKG2C+ T cells provided the TCR beta repertoires. With an anti-gamma-delta TCR antibody, sorting in several experiments was kept to alpha-beta TCR T cells.

V usage is TRBV5-1 and J usage is TRBJ2-5; D remains ambiguous. The sequenced material came from PBMCs. The source is a woman younger than 30 in good health. For the CDR3, the DNA is TGCGCCAGCAGCTACCTCATCCAAGAGACCCAGTACTTC. It translates to CASSYLIQETQYF. Drawing the rest from reference TRBV5-1 and TRBJ2-5, the complete variable domain is KAGVTQTPRYLIKTRGQQVTLSCSPISGHRSVSWYQQTPGQGLQFLFEYFSETQRNKGNFPGRFSGRQFSNSRSEMNVSTLELGDSALYLCASSYLIQETQYFGPGTRLLVL.